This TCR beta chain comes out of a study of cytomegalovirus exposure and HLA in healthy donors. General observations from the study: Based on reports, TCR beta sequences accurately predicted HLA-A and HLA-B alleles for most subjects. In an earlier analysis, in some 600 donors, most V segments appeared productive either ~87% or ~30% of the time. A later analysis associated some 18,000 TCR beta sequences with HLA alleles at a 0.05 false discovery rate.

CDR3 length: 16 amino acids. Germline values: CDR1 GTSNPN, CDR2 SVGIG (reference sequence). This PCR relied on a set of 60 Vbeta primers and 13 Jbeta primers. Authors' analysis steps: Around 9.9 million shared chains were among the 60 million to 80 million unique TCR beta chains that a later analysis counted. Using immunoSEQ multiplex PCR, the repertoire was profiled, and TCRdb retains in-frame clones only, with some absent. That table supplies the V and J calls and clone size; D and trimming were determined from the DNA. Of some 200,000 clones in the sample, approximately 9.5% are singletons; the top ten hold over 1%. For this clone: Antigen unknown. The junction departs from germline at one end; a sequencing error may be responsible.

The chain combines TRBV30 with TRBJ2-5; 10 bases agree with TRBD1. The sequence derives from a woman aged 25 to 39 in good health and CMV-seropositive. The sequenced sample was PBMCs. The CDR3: CAWTSLRDRGEETQHF. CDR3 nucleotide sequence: TGTGCCTGGACTTCCCTCCGGGACAGGGGAGAAGAGACCCAGCACTTC.